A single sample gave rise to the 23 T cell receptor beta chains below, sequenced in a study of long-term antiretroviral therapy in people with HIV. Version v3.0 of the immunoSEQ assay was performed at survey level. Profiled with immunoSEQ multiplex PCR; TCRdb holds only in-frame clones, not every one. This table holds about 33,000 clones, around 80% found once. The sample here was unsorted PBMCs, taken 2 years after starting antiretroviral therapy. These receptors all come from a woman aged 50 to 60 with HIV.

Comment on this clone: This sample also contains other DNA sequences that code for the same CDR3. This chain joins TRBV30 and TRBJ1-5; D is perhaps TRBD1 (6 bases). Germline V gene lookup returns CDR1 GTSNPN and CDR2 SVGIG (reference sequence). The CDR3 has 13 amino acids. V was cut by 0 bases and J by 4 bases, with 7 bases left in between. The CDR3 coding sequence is TGTGCCTGGAGTGTAGGGGGAAATCAGCCCCAGCATTTT. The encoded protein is CAWSVGGNQPQHF.

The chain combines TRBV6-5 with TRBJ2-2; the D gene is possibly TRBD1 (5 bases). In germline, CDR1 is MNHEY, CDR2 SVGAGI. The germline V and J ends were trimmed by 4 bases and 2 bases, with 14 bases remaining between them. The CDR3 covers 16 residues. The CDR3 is CASSSQSGSNTGELFF. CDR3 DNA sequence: TGTGCCAGCAGTTCCCAGTCAGGGTCTAACACCGGGGAGCTGTTTTTT.

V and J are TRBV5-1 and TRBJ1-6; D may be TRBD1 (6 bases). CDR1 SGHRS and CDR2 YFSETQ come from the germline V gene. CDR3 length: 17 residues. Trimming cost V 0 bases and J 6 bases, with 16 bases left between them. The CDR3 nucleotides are TGCGCCAGCAGCTTGGGAGGGGGAAAAGGCGGTAATTCACCCCTCCACTTT. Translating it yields CASSLGGGKGGNSPLHF.

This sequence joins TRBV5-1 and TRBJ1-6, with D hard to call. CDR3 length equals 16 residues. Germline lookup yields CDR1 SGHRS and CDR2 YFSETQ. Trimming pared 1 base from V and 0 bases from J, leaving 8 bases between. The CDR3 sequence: CASSLRGISYNSPLHF. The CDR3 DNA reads TGCGCCAGCAGCTTGCGGGGAATCTCCTATAATTCACCCCTCCACTTT.

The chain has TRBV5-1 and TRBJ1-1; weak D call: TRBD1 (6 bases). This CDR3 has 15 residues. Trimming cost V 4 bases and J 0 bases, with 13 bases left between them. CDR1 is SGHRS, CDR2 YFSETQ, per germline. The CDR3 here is CASSVRDNMNTEAFF. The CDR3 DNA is TGCGCCAGCAGCGTCCGGGACAACATGAACACTGAAGCTTTCTTT. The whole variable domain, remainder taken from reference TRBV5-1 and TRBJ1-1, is KAGVTQTPRYLIKTRGQQVTLSCSPISGHRSVSWYQQTPGQGLQFLFEYFSETQRNKGNFPGRFSGRQFSNSRSEMNVSTLELGDSALYLCASSVRDNMNTEAFFGQGTRLTVV.

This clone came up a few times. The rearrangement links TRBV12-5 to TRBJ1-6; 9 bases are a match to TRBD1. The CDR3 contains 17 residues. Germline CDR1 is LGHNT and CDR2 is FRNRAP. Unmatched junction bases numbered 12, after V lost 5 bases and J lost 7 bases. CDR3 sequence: CASGGTGLNPPNSPLHF. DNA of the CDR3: TGTGCTAGTGGTGGGACAGGGTTGAATCCCCCAAATTCACCCCTCCACTTT.

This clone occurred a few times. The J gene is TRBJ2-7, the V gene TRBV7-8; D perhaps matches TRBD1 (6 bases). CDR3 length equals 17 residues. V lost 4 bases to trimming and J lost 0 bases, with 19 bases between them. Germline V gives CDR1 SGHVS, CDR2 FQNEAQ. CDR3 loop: CASSSRATGNLSYEQYV. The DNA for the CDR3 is TGTGCCAGCAGCTCGCGGGCTACAGGGAACCTCTCCTACGAGCAGTACGTC.

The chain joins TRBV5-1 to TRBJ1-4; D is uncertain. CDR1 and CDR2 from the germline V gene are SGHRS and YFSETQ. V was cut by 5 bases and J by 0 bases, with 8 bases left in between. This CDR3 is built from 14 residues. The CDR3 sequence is CASSYGATNEKLFF. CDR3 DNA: TGCGCCAGCAGTTATGGTGCAACTAATGAAAAACTGTTTTTT.

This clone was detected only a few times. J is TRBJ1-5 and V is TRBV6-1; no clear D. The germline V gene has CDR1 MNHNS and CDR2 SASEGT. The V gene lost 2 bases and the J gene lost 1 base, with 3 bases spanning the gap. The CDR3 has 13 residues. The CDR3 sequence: CASSERSNQPQHF. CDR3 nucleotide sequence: TGTGCCAGCAGTGAAAGGAGCAATCAGCCCCAGCATTTT.

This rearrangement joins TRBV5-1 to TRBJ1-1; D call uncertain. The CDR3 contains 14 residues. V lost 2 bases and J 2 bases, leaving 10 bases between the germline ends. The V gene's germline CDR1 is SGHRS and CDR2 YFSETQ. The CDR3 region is CASSLRTDNTEAFF. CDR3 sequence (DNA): TGCGCCAGCAGCTTAAGAACAGATAACACTGAAGCTTTCTTT.

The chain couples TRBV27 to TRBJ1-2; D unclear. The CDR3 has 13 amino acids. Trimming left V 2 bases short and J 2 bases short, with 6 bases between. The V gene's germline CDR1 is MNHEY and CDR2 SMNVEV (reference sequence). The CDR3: CASSLRENYGYTF. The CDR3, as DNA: TGTGCCAGCAGTTTACGGGAGAACTATGGCTACACCTTC.

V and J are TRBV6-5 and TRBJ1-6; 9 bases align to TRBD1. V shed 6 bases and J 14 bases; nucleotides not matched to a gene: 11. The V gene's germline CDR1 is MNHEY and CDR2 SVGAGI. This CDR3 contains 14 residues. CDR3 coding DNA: TGTGCCAGCAGGCCCGACAGGGGGTATTCGGCCCTCCACTTT. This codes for CASRPDRGYSALHF.

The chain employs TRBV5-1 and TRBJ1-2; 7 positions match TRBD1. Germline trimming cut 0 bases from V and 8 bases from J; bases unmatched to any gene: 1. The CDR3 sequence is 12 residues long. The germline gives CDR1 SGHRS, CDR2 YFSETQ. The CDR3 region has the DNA TGCGCCAGCAGCTTGGACAGGGGAGGCTACACCTTC. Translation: CASSLDRGGYTF.

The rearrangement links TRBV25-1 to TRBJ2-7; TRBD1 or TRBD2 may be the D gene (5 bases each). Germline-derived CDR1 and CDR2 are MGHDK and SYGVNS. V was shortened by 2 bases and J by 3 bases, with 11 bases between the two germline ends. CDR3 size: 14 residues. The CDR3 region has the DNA TGTGCCAGCAGTGAAGGGACGAATGACTACGAGCAGTACTTC. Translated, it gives CASSEGTNDYEQYF.

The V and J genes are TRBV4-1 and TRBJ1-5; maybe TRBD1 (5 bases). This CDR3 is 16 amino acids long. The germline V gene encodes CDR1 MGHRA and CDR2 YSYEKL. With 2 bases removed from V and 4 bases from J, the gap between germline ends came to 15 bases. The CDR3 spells CASSQRAGTENQPQHF. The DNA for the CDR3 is TGCGCCAGCAGCCAAAGGGCCGGGACTGAGAATCAGCCCCAGCATTTT.

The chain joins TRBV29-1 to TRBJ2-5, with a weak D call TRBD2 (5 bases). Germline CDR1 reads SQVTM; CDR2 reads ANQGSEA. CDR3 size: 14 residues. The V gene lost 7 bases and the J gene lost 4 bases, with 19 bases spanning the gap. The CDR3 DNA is TGCAGCGCAACGGACCTCCGAGGGCCAGAGACCCAGTACTTC. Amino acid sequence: CSATDLRGPETQYF. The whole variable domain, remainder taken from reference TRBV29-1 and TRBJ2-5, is SAVISQKPSRDICQRGTSLTIQCQVDSQVTMMFWYRQQPGQSLTLIATANQGSEATYESGFVIDKFPISRPNLTFSTLTVSNMSPEDSSIYLCSATDLRGPETQYFGPGTRLLVL.

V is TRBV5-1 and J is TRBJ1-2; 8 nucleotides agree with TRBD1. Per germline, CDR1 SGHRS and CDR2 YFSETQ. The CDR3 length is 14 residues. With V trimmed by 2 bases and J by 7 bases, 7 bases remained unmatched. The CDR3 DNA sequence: TGCGCCAGCAGCTTCGACAGGGGATCTGGTGGCTACACCTTC. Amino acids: CASSFDRGSGGYTF.

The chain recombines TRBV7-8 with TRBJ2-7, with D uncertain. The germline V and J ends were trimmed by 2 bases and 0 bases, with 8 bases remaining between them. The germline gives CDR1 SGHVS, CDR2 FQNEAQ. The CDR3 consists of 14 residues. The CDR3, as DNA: TGTGCCAGCAGCTTAATTTACAGCTCCTACGAGCAGTACTTC. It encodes CASSLIYSSYEQYF.

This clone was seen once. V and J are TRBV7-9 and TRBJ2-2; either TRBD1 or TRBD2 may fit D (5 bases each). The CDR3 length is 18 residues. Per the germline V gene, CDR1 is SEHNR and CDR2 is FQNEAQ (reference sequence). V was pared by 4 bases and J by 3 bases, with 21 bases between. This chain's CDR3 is CASSSTRGVRVDTGELFF. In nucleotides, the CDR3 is TGTGCCAGCAGCTCAACTAGGGGAGTGCGCGTCGACACCGGGGAGCTGTTTTTT.

CDR3 DNA: TGTGCCAGCAGCGTAGCTCTGTCCAGCTCTGGAAACACCATATATTTT. It is translated as CASSVALSSSGNTIYF. V gene TRBV11-2 combines with J gene TRBJ1-3, with D uncertain. This CDR3 is 16 amino acids long. Deletions cut 5 bases from V and 0 bases from J, with 14 bases between. Germline CDR1 is SGHAT and CDR2 is FQNNGV.

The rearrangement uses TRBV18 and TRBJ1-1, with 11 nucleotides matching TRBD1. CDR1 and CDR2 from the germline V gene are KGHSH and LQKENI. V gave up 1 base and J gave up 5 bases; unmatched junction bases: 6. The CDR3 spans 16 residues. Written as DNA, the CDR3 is TGTGCCAGCTCACCACAACTGGACAGGGGGCTTACTGAAGCTTTCTTT. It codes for CASSPQLDRGLTEAFF.

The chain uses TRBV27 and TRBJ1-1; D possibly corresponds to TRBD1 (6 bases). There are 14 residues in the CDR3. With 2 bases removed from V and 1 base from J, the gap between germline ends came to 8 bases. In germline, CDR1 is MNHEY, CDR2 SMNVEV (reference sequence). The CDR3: CASSLLQGNTEAFF. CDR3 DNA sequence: TGTGCCAGCAGTTTACTACAGGGGAACACTGAAGCTTTCTTT.

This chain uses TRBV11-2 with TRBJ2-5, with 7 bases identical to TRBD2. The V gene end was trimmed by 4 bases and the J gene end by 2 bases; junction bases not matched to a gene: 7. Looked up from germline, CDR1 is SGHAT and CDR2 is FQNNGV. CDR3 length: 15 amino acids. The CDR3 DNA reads TGTGCCAGCAGCTGGAGCGGGGTCTTACAAGAGACCCAGTACTTC. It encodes CASSWSGVLQETQYF.